Below are 20 T cell receptor beta chains sequenced from a single sample in a study of T cell responses to AZD1222 COVID-19 vaccine. The data were produced by immunoSEQ multiplex PCR, yet TCRdb's version contains in-frame clones alone and is incomplete. The sample carries approximately 97,000 clones, about 88% recorded once. Sequences were derived from peripheral blood, sampled on day 0 of AZD1222 vaccination. These receptors were collected from an adult in good health.

The V and J genes are TRBV19 and TRBJ2-2; 9 bases agree with TRBD1. This CDR3 spans 15 amino acids. The germline V gene encodes CDR1 LNHDA and CDR2 SQIVND (reference sequence). V shed 5 bases and J 6 bases; nucleotides not matched to a gene: 7. CDR3 nucleotide sequence: TGTGCCAGTAGTCCCTCGAGACAGGGGGCCGGGGAGCTGTTTTTT. Amino acid sequence: CASSPSRQGAGELFF. The entire variable domain, with the rest obtained from reference TRBV19 and TRBJ2-2, is as follows: DGGITQSPKYLFRKEGQNVTLSCEQNLNHDAMYWYRQDPGQGLRLIYYSQIVNDFQKGDIAEGYSVSREKKESFPLTVTSAQKNPTAFYLCASSPSRQGAGELFFGEGSRLTVL.

V usage is TRBV13 and J usage is TRBJ2-2, with unresolved D. Trimming pared 5 bases from V and 6 bases from J, leaving 19 bases between. The CDR3 is 16 amino acids. In germline, CDR1 is PRHDT, CDR2 FYEKMQ (reference sequence). Here the CDR3 reads CASSRTNLGSPGELFF. Here the CDR3 DNA reads TGTGCCAGCAGCAGAACAAATTTGGGTTCCCCCGGGGAGCTGTTTTTT.

CDR3 bases: TGTGCCAGCAAATCAGACAGGGCCCATGGCTACACCTTC. It specifies CASKSDRAHGYTF. The chain combines TRBV6-4 with TRBJ1-2, with TRBD1 matching over 7 bases. This CDR3 comprises 13 residues. CDR1 MRHNA and CDR2 SNTAGT come from the germline V gene. V gave up 7 bases and J gave up 6 bases; unmatched junction bases: 8.

The chain uses TRBV7-9 and TRBJ2-1, with D possibly being TRBD1 (6 bases). V dropped 4 bases and J dropped 12 bases, with 19 bases sitting between them. The CDR3 extends over 14 amino acids. Looked up from germline, CDR1 is SEHNR and CDR2 is FQNEAQ (reference sequence). The DNA of the CDR3 is TGTGCCAGCAGCTCGGACAGTAGGGGCCTGGGGCAGTTCTTC. This gives the protein CASSSDSRGLGQFF.

J is TRBJ2-7 and V is TRBV28, with TRBD2 matching over 12 bases. The germline gives CDR1 MDHEN, CDR2 SYDVKM. The CDR3 has 15 residues. V dropped 7 bases and J dropped 5; count of bases not matched to a gene: 9. Here the CDR3 DNA reads TGTGCCAGCACCCCGAGACTAGCGGGAGCCCACGAGCAGTACTTC. It translates to CASTPRLAGAHEQYF.

V usage is TRBV29-1 and J usage is TRBJ2-1; D tentatively reads TRBD1 or TRBD2 (5 bases each). V was cut by 7 bases and J by 6 bases, with 16 bases left in between. Germline lookup yields CDR1 SQVTM and CDR2 ANQGSEA. The CDR3 spans 13 residues. The CDR3: CSARGGIPNEQFF. The CDR3 DNA follows: TGCAGCGCCCGTGGGGGTATTCCCAATGAGCAGTTCTTC.

The CDR3 loop reads CASSVGTADEKLFF. The CDR3 nucleotides read TGTGCCAGCAGCGTCGGGACGGCTGATGAAAAACTGTTTTTT. This chain connects TRBV9 to TRBJ1-4, with D perhaps TRBD1 (5 bases). The CDR3 is 14 amino acids. The germline gives CDR1 SGDLS, CDR2 YYNGEE. V gave up 2 bases and J gave up 6 bases, with 11 bases separating them.

The chain links TRBV23-1 to TRBJ2-2, with D unclear. TRBV23-1 is given ORF status, its function remaining uncertain. Trimming shortened V by 0 bases and J by 5 bases, and 22 bases separated the two germline ends. This CDR3 spans 19 amino acids. DNA for the CDR3: TGCGCCAGCAGTCAATCGCAGAGTAGGGCAGGCAATGCGACCGGGGAGCTGTTTTTT. It specifies CASSQSQSRAGNATGELFF.

The chain links TRBV5-6 to TRBJ1-2; unclear D gene. CDR3 length: 13 amino acids. The V end was cut by 2 bases, the J end by 7 bases, with 12 bases between. CDR1 and CDR2 from the germline V gene are SGHDT and YYEEEE. The CDR3 DNA follows: TGTGCCAGCAGCTTACCGGACGTTGTTGGCTACACCTTC. Its translation: CASSLPDVVGYTF.

The chain recombines TRBV28 with TRBJ2-7; 9 positions agree with TRBD2. The CDR3 has 16 residues. Germline V CDR1 and CDR2: MDHEN, SYDVKM. With 2 bases clipped from V and 2 bases from J, the junction kept 7 bases outside the gene matches. The CDR3 loop reads CASSLTTSGSTYEQYF. As DNA, the CDR3 is TGTGCCAGCAGTTTAACGACTAGCGGTTCTACCTACGAGCAGTACTTC.

This clone was seen a few times. This CDR3 reads CASSLAVNTGELFF. The DNA for the CDR3 is TGTGCCAGCAGCTTAGCGGTGAACACCGGGGAGCTGTTTTTT. V usage is TRBV7-2 and J usage is TRBJ2-2, with unresolved D. The germline V gene has CDR1 SGHTA and CDR2 FQGNSA. This CDR3 has 14 amino acids. Trimming shortened V by 0 bases and J by 1 base, and 3 bases separated the two germline ends.

The rearrangement links TRBV5-4 to TRBJ1-2; TRBD1 matches 7 bases. The CDR3 covers 15 residues. Trimming took 1 base from V and 3 from J; bases not matched to a gene: 6. CDR1 SGHNT and CDR2 YYREEE come from the germline V gene (reference sequence). Here the CDR3 reads CASSLQGVLDYGYTF. The CDR3 DNA follows: TGTGCCAGCAGCTTGCAGGGGGTCCTAGACTATGGCTACACCTTC.

The J gene is TRBJ2-7, the V gene TRBV7-9; TRBD2 agrees at 13 bases. Germline CDR1 and CDR2: SEHNR and FQNEAQ (reference sequence). The CDR3 contains 15 residues. Trimming at V came to 1 base and at J to 5 bases, leaving 2 bases not matched to a gene. CDR3 loop: CASSLGLAGGDEQYF. The DNA of the CDR3 is TGTGCCAGCAGCTTAGGACTAGCGGGAGGCGACGAGCAGTACTTC.

V and J are TRBV7-9 and TRBJ2-1, with 11 bases that match TRBD1. This CDR3 is built from 17 residues. CDR1 is SEHNR and CDR2 is FQNEAQ in the germline V gene (reference sequence). The trim removed 6 bases at V and 6 bases at J, leaving 13 bases unmatched. CDR3 DNA sequence: TGTGCCAGCAGTACAATCCGGGACAGGGGGGAGAGCAATGAGCAGTTCTTC. Translated, it gives CASSTIRDRGESNEQFF.

With regard to this clone: Other DNA sequences in this sample translate to the same CDR3. The chain is built from TRBV30 and TRBJ2-7, with unresolved D. The V and J ends lost 1 base and 0 bases respectively, with 1 base between them. The V gene's germline CDR1 is GTSNPN and CDR2 SVGIG (reference sequence). This CDR3 spans 11 amino acids. This CDR3 is CAWSASYEQYF. In DNA, the CDR3 is TGTGCCTGGAGTGCCTCCTACGAGCAGTACTTC.

The genes are TRBV28 and TRBJ1-6, with D perhaps TRBD1 (5 bases). V lost 3 bases and J 2 bases, leaving 11 bases between the germline ends. This CDR3 contains 16 residues. The germline CDR1 and CDR2 sequences are MDHEN and SYDVKM. The CDR3 bases are TGTGCCAGCAGTTTGCAGCAGGGAACCTATAATTCACCCCTCCACTTT. Encoded protein: CASSLQQGTYNSPLHF.

The V call is TRBV6-1, the J call TRBJ1-1; possibly TRBD1 for D (5 bases). The V gene's germline CDR1 is MNHNS and CDR2 SASEGT. V was pared by 0 bases and J by 8 bases, with 19 bases between. The CDR3 is made up of 16 amino acids. The CDR3 region is CASSEAARGPEPEAFF. The CDR3 coding sequence is TGTGCCAGCAGTGAAGCGGCAAGGGGCCCAGAACCCGAAGCTTTCTTT.

This clone was seen more than once but under ten times. This chain uses TRBV6-4 with TRBJ2-1; D not resolved. The length of the CDR3 is 12 residues. CDR1 is MRHNA and CDR2 is SNTAGT in the germline V gene. Trimming took off 2 bases at V and 5 bases at J, with 4 bases between the two ends. CDR3 loop: CASSDDNNEQFF. The DNA for the CDR3 is TGTGCCAGCAGTGACGACAACAATGAGCAGTTCTTC.

This chain's CDR3 is CASSSASSGGRYEQYF. For the CDR3, the DNA is TGTGCCAGTAGTTCCGCTTCTAGCGGGGGGAGGTACGAGCAGTACTTC. The chain joins TRBV19 to TRBJ2-7, with 11 bases lining up with TRBD2. Germline V gene data show CDR1 as LNHDA and CDR2 as SQIVND (reference sequence). The CDR3 sequence is 16 residues long. V gave up 5 bases and J gave up 4 bases; unmatched junction bases: 10.

This clone was seen just once. This rearrangement joins TRBV21-1 to TRBJ1-5; TRBD1, as called in the table, went unchecked against the DNA. TRBV21-1 is classified as a pseudogene. The CDR3 is made up of 14 amino acids. The CDR3 loop reads CATKGALRHQPQHF. For the CDR3, the DNA is TGTGCCACCAAGGGGGCTCTTCGGCATCAGCCCCAGCATTTT.